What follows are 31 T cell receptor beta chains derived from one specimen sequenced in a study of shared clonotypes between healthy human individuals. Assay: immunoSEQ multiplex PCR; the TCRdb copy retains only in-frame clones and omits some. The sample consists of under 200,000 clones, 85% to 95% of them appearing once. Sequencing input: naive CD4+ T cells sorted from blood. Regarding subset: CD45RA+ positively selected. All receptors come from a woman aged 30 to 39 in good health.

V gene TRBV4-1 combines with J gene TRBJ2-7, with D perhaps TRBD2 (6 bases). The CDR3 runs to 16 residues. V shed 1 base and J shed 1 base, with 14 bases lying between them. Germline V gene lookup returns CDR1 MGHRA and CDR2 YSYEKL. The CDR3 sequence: CASSQVPGSRSYEQYF. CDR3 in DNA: TGCGCCAGCAGCCAAGTACCCGGGAGTAGGTCCTACGAGCAGTACTTC.

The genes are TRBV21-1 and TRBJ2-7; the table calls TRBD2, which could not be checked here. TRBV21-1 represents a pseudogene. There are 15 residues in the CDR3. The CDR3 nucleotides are TGTGCCAGCAGCAACCGGACTAGCGGGAGTTACGAGCAGTACTTC. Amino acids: CASSNRTSGSYEQYF.

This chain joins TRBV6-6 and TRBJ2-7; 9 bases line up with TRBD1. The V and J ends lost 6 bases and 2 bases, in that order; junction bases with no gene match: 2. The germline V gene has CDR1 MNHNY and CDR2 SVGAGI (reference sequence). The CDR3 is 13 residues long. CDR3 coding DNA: TGTGCCAGCAGCCGGGACAGGGCCTACGAGCAGTACTTC. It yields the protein CASSRDRAYEQYF.

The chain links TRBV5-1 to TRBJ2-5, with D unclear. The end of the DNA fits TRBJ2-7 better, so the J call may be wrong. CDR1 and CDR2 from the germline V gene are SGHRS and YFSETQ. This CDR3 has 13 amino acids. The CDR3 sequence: CASSKDGPYEQYF. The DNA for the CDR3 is TGCGCCAGCAGCAAGGACGGTCCCTACGAGCAGTACTTC.

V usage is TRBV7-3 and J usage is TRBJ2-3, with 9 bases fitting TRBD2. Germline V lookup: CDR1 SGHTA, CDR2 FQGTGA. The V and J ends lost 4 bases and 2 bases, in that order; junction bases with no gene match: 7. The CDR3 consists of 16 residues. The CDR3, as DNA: TGTGCCAGCAGCTCCCAAGCGGGAGGTAACACAGATACGCAGTATTTT. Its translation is CASSSQAGGNTDTQYF.

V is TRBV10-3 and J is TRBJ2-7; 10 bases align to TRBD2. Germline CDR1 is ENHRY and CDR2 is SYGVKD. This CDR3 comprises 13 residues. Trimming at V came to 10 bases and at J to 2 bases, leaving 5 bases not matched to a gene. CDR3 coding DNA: TGTGCCACCGGACTAGCGGATACCTACGAGCAGTACTTC. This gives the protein CATGLADTYEQYF.

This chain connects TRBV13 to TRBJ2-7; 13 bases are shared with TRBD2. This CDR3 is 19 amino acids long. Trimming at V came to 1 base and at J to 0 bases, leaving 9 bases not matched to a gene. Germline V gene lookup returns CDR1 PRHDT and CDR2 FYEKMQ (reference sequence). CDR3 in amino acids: CASSLASGTSGKISYEQYF. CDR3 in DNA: TGTGCCAGCAGCTTAGCCTCTGGGACTAGCGGGAAGATCTCCTACGAGCAGTACTTC.

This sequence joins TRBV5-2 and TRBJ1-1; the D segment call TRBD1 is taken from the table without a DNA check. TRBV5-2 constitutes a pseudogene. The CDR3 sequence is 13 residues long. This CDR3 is CASSHRINTEAFF. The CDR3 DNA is TGCGCCAGCAGCCACAGAATAAACACTGAAGCTTTCTTT.

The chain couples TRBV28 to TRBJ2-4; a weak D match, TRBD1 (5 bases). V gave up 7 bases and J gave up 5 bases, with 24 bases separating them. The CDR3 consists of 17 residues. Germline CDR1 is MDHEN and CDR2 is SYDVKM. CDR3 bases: TGTGCCAGCACCAAAGAACTGGGTGGGGCCAGGGAAAACATTCAGTACTTC. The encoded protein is CASTKELGGARENIQYF.

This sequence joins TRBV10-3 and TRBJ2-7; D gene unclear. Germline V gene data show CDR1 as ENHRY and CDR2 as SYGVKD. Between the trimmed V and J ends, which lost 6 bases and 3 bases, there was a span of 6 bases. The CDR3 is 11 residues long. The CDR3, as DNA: TGTGCCATCAGGCGTGACTACGAGCAGTACTTC. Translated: CAIRRDYEQYF.

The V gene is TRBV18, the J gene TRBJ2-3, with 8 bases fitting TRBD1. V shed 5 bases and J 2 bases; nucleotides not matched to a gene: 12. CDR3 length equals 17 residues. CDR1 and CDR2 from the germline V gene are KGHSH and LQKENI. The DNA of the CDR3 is TGTGCCAGCTCATCTAAAGGACAGGGCGGACCCACAGATACGCAGTATTTT. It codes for CASSSKGQGGPTDTQYF.

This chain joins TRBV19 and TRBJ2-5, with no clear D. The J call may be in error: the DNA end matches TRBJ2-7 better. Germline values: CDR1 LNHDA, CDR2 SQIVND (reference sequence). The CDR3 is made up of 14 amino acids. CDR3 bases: TGTGCCAGTAAAAACGAACCTACGGCGATCGAGCAGTACTTC. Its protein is CASKNEPTAIEQYF.

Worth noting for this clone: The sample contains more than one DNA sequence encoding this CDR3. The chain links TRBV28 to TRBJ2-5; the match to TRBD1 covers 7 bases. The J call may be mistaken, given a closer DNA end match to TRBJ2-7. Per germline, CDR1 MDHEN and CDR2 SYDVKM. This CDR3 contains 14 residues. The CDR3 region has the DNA TGTGCCAGCAGTCCGGGGACAGCAATCTACGAGCAGTACTTC. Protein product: CASSPGTAIYEQYF.

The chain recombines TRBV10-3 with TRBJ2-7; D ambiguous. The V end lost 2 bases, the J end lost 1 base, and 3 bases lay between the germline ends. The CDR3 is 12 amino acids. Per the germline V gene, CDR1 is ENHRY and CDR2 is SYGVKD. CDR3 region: CAISEQSYEQYF. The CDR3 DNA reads TGTGCCATCAGTGAGCAATCCTACGAGCAGTACTTC.

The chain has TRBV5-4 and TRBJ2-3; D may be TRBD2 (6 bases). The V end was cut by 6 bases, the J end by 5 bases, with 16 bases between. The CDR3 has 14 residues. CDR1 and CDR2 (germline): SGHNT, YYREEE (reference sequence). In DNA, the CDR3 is TGTGCCAGCAACCTAGGAGGGTTTAGAGATACGCAGTATTTT. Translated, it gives CASNLGGFRDTQYF.

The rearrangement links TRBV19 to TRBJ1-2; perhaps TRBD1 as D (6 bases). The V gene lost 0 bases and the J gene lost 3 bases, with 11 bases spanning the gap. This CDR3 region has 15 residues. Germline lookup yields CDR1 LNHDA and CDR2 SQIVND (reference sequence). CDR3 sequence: CASSIDWRTDYGYTF. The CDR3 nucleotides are TGTGCCAGTAGTATAGATTGGCGGACAGACTATGGCTACACCTTC.

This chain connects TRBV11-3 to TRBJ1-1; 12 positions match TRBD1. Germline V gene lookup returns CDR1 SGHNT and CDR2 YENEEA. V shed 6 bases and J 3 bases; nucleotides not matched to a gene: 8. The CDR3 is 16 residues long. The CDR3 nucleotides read TGTGCCAGCAGTTTGGGACAGGGGGCCGGGTACACTGAAGCTTTCTTT. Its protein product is CASSLGQGAGYTEAFF.

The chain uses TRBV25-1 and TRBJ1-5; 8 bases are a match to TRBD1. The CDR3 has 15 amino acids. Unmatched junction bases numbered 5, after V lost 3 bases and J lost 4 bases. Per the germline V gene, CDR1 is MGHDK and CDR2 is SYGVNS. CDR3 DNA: TGTGCCAGCAGTGACGACAGGGGACCAAATCAGCCCCAGCATTTT. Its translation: CASSDDRGPNQPQHF. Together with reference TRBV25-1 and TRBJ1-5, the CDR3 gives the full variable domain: EADIYQTPRYLVIGTGKKITLECSQTMGHDKMYWYQQDPGMELHLIHYSYGVNSTEKGDLSSESTVSRIRTEHFPLTLESARPSHTSQYLCASSDDRGPNQPQHFGDGTRLSIL.

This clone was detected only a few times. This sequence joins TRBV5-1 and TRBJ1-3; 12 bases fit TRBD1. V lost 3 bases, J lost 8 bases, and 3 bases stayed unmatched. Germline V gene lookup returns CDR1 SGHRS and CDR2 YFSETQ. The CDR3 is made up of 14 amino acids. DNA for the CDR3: TGCGCCAGCAGCTCGGGACAGGGGGCTGACACCATATATTTT. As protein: CASSSGQGADTIYF.

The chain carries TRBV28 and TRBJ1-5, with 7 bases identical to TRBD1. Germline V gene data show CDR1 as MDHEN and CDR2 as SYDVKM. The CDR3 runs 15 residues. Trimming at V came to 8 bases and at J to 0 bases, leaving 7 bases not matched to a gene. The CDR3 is CASSRDSYSNQPQHF. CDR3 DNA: TGTGCCAGCTCCCGGGACAGCTATAGCAATCAGCCCCAGCATTTT.

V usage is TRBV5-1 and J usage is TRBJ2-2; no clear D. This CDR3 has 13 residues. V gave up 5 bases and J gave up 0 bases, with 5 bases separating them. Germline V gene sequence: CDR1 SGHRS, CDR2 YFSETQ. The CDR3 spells CASSGSNTGELFF. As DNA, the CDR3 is TGCGCCAGCAGTGGATCGAACACCGGGGAGCTGTTTTTT. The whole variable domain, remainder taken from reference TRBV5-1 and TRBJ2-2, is KAGVTQTPRYLIKTRGQQVTLSCSPISGHRSVSWYQQTPGQGLQFLFEYFSETQRNKGNFPGRFSGRQFSNSRSEMNVSTLELGDSALYLCASSGSNTGELFFGEGSRLTVL.

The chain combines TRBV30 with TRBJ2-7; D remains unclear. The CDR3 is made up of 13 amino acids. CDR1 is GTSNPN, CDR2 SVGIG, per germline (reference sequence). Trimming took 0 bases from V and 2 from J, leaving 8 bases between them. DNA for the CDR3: TGTGCCTGGAGTGTAACGGCGACCTACGAGCAGTACTTC. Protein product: CAWSVTATYEQYF.

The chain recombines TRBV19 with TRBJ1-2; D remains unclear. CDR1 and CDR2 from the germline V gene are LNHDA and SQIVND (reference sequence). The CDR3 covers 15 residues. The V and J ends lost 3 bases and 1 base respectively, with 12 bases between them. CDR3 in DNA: TGTGCCAGTAGTATGGGAGGGCGGCTTAACTATGGCTACACCTTC. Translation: CASSMGGRLNYGYTF.

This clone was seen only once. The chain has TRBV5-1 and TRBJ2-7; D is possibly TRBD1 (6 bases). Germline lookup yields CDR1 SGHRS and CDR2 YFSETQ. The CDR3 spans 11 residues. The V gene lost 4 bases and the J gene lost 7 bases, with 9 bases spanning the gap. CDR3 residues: CASSLDREQYF. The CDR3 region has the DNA TGCGCCAGCAGCCTCGACAGGGAGCAGTACTTC.

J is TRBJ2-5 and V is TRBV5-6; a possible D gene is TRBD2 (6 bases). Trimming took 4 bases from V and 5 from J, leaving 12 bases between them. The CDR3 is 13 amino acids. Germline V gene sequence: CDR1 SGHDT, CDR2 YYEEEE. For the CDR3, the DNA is TGTGCCAGCAGCAGGGGACTCGTGGAGACCCAGTACTTC. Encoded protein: CASSRGLVETQYF.

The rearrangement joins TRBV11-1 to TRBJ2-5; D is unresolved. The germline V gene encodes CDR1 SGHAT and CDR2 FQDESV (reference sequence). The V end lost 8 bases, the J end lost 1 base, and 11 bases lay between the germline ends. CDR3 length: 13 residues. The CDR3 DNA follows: TGTGCCAGCGCCCGGGCCGTCCAAGAGACCCAGTACTTC. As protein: CASARAVQETQYF.

CDR3 region: CASSWGQDTEAFF. The CDR3, as DNA: TGTGCCAGCAGCTGGGGACAAGACACTGAAGCTTTCTTT. This rearrangement joins TRBV5-6 to TRBJ1-1; a possible D gene is TRBD1 (6 bases). This CDR3 has 13 amino acids. In germline, CDR1 is SGHDT, CDR2 YYEEEE. Trimming stripped 3 bases from V and 3 bases from J, with 9 bases between.

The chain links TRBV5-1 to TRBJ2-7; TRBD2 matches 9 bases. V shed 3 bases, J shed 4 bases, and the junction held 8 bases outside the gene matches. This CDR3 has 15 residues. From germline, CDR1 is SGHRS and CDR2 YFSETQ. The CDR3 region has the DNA TGCGCCAGCAGCTACGGGACTAGCAGAAGGTACGAGCAGTACTTC. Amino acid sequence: CASSYGTSRRYEQYF.

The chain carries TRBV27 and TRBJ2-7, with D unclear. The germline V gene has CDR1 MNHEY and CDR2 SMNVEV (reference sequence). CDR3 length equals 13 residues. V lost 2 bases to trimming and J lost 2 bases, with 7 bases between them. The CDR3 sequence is CASSLSGPYEQYF. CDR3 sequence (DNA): TGTGCCAGCAGTTTAAGTGGACCCTACGAGCAGTACTTC.

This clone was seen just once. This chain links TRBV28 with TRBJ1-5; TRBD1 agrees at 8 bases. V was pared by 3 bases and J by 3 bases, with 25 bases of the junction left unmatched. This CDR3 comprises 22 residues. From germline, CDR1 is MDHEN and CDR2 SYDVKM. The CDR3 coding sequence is TGTGCCAGCAGTTTCCGTCGTCTGTACAGGGGGAGCGTTGGCAGGGACAATCAGCCCCAGCATTTT. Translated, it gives CASSFRRLYRGSVGRDNQPQHF.

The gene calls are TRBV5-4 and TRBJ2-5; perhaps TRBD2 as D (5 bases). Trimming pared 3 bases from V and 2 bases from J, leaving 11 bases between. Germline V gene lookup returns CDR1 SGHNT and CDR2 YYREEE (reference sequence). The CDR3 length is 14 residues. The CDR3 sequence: CASSYLDFQETQYF. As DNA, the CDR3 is TGTGCCAGCAGCTACCTGGACTTTCAAGAGACCCAGTACTTC.